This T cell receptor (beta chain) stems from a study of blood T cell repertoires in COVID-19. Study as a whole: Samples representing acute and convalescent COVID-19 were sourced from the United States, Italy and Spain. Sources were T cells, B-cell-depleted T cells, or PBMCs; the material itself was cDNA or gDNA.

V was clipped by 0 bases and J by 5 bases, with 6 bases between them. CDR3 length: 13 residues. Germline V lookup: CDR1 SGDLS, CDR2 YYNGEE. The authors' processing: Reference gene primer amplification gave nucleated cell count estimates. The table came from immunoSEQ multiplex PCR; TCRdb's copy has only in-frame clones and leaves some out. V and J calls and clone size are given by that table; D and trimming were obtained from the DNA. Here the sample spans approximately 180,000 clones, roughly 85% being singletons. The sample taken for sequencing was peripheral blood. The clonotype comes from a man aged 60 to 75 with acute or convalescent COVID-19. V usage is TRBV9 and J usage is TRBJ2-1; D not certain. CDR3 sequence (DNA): TGTGCCAGCAGCGTAGGGCCCAACAATGAGCAGTTCTTC. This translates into CASSVGPNNEQFF.